The rows below give T cell receptor beta chains drawn from one sample of a study of immune cell composition in non-small cell lung cancer. Libraries were prepared by immunoSEQ multiplex PCR; TCRdb keeps only in-frame clonotypes and omits some of them. The repertoire has 3,200 or so clones, about 83% of them found once; the top ten carry roughly 4.2%. Sequenced material: lung tumor tissue. Receptors were obtained from a human donor with non-small cell lung cancer. CDR3s include the opening cysteine and the closing phenylalanine or tryptophan. A D gene is named only where the DNA matches it firmly. The size of a clone is reported for some rows only, either as once, few or many, or as a class for expanded clones.

size: -
J: TRBJ2-3
D: TRBD1
V: TRBV7-8
DNA: TGTGCCAGCAGCCCACGGGACAGACCGGGTACGCAGTATTTT
CDR3: CASSPRDRPGTQYF

size: -
J: TRBJ1-3
D: TRBD1
V: TRBV5-6
DNA: TGTGCCAGCAGCTTGGCCCTCAAACGACAGGGGGTAAACACCATATATTTT
CDR3: CASSLALKRQGVNTIYF

size: -
J: TRBJ1-5
D: TRBD1
V: TRBV28
DNA: TGTGCCAGCAGTTTATACGGACAGGGGGCAAATCAGCCCCAGCATTTT
CDR3: CASSLYGQGANQPQHF

size: once
J: TRBJ2-6
D: -
V: TRBV6-5
DNA: TGTGCCAGCAGTTACGGAGCCTCTGGGGCCAACGTCCTGACTTTC
CDR3: CASSYGASGANVLTF

size: -
J: TRBJ2-3
D: TRBD2
V: TRBV9
DNA: TGTGCCAGCAGGAAAGCGGGGACTAGCACAGATACGCAGTATTTT
CDR3: CASRKAGTSTDTQYF

size: -
J: TRBJ1-2
D: -
V: TRBV7-2
DNA: TGTGCCAGCAGCTTCACTGGGACAAATGGCTACACCTTC
CDR3: CASSFTGTNGYTF

size: -
J: TRBJ2-7
D: TRBD1
V: TRBV19
DNA: TGTGCCAGCTTTATACCTCCGGGAACAGGGGGGTTTTACGAGCAGTACTTC
CDR3: CASFIPPGTGGFYEQYF

size: -
J: TRBJ1-1
D: TRBD1
V: TRBV7-2
DNA: TGTGCCAGCAGCGAACTTAGACAGGGGTCTGAAGCTTTCTTT
CDR3: CASSELRQGSEAFF

size: large
J: TRBJ2-1
D: TRBD2
V: TRBV6-1
DNA: TGTGCCAGCACGGTTACGCGGGGGAGCCATGAGCAGTTCTTC
CDR3: CASTVTRGSHEQFF

size: -
J: TRBJ2-1
D: TRBD2
V: TRBV6-4
DNA: TGTGCCAGCAGTGCTGAAGCGGGGAGTGAGCAGTTCTTC
CDR3: CASSAEAGSEQFF

size: -
J: TRBJ2-5
D: -
V: TRBV5-6
DNA: TGTGCCAGCAGTTTTGGCCTGTTAGAGACCCAGTACTTC
CDR3: CASSFGLLETQYF

size: -
J: TRBJ1-1
D: -
V: TRBV28
DNA: TGTGCCAGCAGACCTCTGGGGCCGCTGAACACTGAAGCTTTCTTT
CDR3: CASRPLGPLNTEAFF

size: -
J: TRBJ2-3
D: -
V: TRBV6-1
DNA: TGTGCCAGCAGTGATTATGGCCTAGCCCTCACAGATACGCAGTATTTT
CDR3: CASSDYGLALTDTQYF

size: -
J: TRBJ1-1
D: TRBD1
V: TRBV6-1
DNA: TGTGCCAGCAGTGGCCGACAGGGGGCCAACACTGAAGCTTTCTTT
CDR3: CASSGRQGANTEAFF

size: -
J: TRBJ1-6
D: -
V: TRBV6-7
DNA: TGTGCCGGGTTATTTCGGGGGGCGGGTAATTCACCCCTCCACTTT
CDR3: CAGLFRGAGNSPLHF

size: -
J: TRBJ1-1
D: -
V: TRBV2
DNA: TGTGCCACTCAGGTTCTCACTGAAGCTTTCTTT
CDR3: CATQVLTEAFF

size: -
J: TRBJ2-3
D: -
V: TRBV5-1
DNA: TGCGCCAGCAGCTCAGTAGTACAGGGTCTAGATACGCAGTATTTT
CDR3: CASSSVVQGLDTQYF

size: -
J: TRBJ1-2
D: -
V: TRBV29-1
DNA: TGCAGCGGGGGGGGGCTTAACTATGGCTACACCTTC
CDR3: CSGGGLNYGYTF

size: -
J: TRBJ1-6
D: -
V: TRBV2
DNA: TGTGCCAGCAGTGAACCGGGGGGACGTGGTTCACCCCTCCACTTT
CDR3: CASSEPGGRGSPLHF

size: -
J: TRBJ1-5
D: TRBD1
V: TRBV2
DNA: TGTGCCAGCAGCTCTGACAGGGGAGCTTACCAGCCCCAGCATTTT
CDR3: CASSSDRGAYQPQHF

size: -
J: TRBJ1-5
D: -
V: TRBV5-6
DNA: TGTGCCAGCAGCTTGATGAGGATCAATCAGCCCCAGCATTTT
CDR3: CASSLMRINQPQHF

size: -
J: TRBJ2-7
D: -
V: TRBV6-1
DNA: TGTGCCAGCAGTGCCGGATCTATGCGGGGGCCCTACGAGCAGTACTTC
CDR3: CASSAGSMRGPYEQYF

size: few
J: TRBJ2-7
D: TRBD2
V: TRBV28
DNA: TGTGCCAGCAGTCATGCGGGACTAGCGGGAAATAACGGCTACGAGCAGTACTTC
CDR3: CASSHAGLAGNNGYEQYF

size: -
J: TRBJ2-7
D: TRBD2
V: TRBV9
DNA: TGTGCCAGCAGCCCTATTAGCGGGGGGGCCGGCGAGCAGTACTTC
CDR3: CASSPISGGAGEQYF

size: -
J: TRBJ2-3
D: -
V: TRBV5-1
DNA: TGCGCCAGCAGCTTCGAGACTTCCTCAGATACGCAGTATTTT
CDR3: CASSFETSSDTQYF

size: -
J: TRBJ1-6
D: -
V: TRBV11-2
DNA: TGTGCCAGCAGCCTACGGTTACAGGAAAATTCACCCCTCCACTTT
CDR3: CASSLRLQENSPLHF

size: few
J: TRBJ2-3
D: -
V: TRBV5-1
DNA: TGCGCCAGCAGCTTTGGGGCGGGGAGCACAGATACGCAGTATTTT
CDR3: CASSFGAGSTDTQYF

size: -
J: TRBJ2-7
D: -
V: TRBV19
DNA: TGTGCCACCGGGTTGGAAAGTAACTACGAGCAGTACTTC
CDR3: CATGLESNYEQYF

size: -
J: TRBJ2-5
D: TRBD1
V: TRBV5-6
DNA: TGTGCCAGCAGCAGAAGGACAGGGGGACCCGCGGAGACCCAGTACTTC
CDR3: CASSRRTGGPAETQYF

size: few
J: TRBJ1-2
D: -
V: TRBV2
DNA: TGTGCCAGCAGTTACGCGGCGGATGGCTACACCTTC
CDR3: CASSYAADGYTF

size: -
J: TRBJ2-3
D: -
V: TRBV7-9
DNA: TGTGCCAGCAGCTCATCCAATGTAGATACGCAGTATTTT
CDR3: CASSSSNVDTQYF

size: -
J: TRBJ1-1
D: -
V: TRBV1
DNA: TGCACCAGCAGCCAATACGAGCGGGGAGACACTGAAGTTTTCTTT
CDR3: CTSSQYERGDTEVFF

size: -
J: TRBJ1-3
D: -
V: TRBV6-6
DNA: TGTGCCAGCAGTGCAAAGGACAGAAACACCATATATTTT
CDR3: CASSAKDRNTIYF

size: few
J: TRBJ2-6
D: -
V: TRBV11-3
DNA: TGTGCCAGCAGCTCCAGACAGTCTGGGGCCAACGTCCTGACTTTC
CDR3: CASSSRQSGANVLTF

size: -
J: TRBJ1-1
D: -
V: TRBV11-3
DNA: TGTGCCAGTGGACAGAACACTGAAGCTTTCTTT
CDR3: CASGQNTEAFF